The 22 T cell receptor beta chains presented below share a single source sample, sequenced in a study of blood T cell repertoires in COVID-19. Libraries were prepared by immunoSEQ multiplex PCR; TCRdb keeps only in-frame clonotypes and omits some of them. The profile shows approximately 90,000 clones, 80% to 90% of them singletons. The source material was peripheral blood. Source of these receptors: a man in his 60s with acute or convalescent COVID-19.

V usage is TRBV14 and J usage is TRBJ2-5; the D is unclear. Trimming stripped 3 bases from V and 7 bases from J, with 9 bases between. This CDR3 spans 12 amino acids. CDR1 and CDR2 from the germline V gene are SGHDN and FVKESK. Here the CDR3 DNA reads TGTGCCAGCAGCCACGACACCAGGACCCAGTACTTC. Translating it yields CASSHDTRTQYF.

V is TRBV7-9 and J is TRBJ1-3, with D perhaps TRBD1 (5 bases). Germline-derived CDR1 and CDR2 are SEHNR and FQNEAQ (reference sequence). V lost 1 base and J 3 bases, leaving 7 bases between the germline ends. This CDR3 has 14 residues. This chain's CDR3 is CASSLEDSGNTIYF. The CDR3 region has the DNA TGTGCCAGCAGCTTAGAAGACAGTGGAAACACCATATATTTT.

The chain employs TRBV5-5 and TRBJ1-2, with D maybe TRBD1 (6 bases). Germline values: CDR1 SGHKS, CDR2 YYEKEE (reference sequence). V was trimmed by 4 bases and J by 7 bases, leaving 17 bases between them. CDR3 length equals 14 residues. This chain's CDR3 is CASSGVGGAGGYTF. CDR3 nucleotides: TGTGCCAGCAGCGGAGTTGGGGGGGCTGGTGGCTACACCTTC.

This clone was observed a single time. V is TRBV11-2 and J is TRBJ2-5; D call uncertain. Germline V gene lookup returns CDR1 SGHAT and CDR2 FQNNGV. V dropped 1 base and J dropped 5 bases, with 17 bases sitting between them. The CDR3 loop spans 16 amino acids. The DNA for the CDR3 is TGTGCCAGCAGCTTAGTTGCCGCCCGGGTGAGGGAGACCCAGTACTTC. Its protein product is CASSLVAARVRETQYF.

The count of this clone is one. The chain joins TRBV2 to TRBJ2-3; TRBD1 aligns across 8 bases. Germline loops: CDR1 SNHLY, CDR2 FYNNEI. The J segment lost 6 bases and the V segment lost 11 bases, leaving 10 bases of the junction unmatched. This CDR3 region has 13 residues. CDR3: CALRGQIRDTQYF. The CDR3 DNA sequence: TGTGCCCTCAGGGGGCAAATTAGGGATACGCAGTATTTT.

The CDR3 DNA is TGTGCCAGCAGTTCCCGTCTAGGAGCTGAGCAGTTCTTC. As protein: CASSSRLGAEQFF. The genes are TRBV12-3 or TRBV12-4 and TRBJ2-1, with unresolved D. Trimming pared 4 bases from V and 9 bases from J, leaving 13 bases between. This CDR3 contains 13 residues.

This clone was counted once. The CDR3 reads CASSQDVAVGAQYF. The DNA for the CDR3 is TGCGCCAGCAGCCAAGATGTAGCGGTCGGGGCCCAGTACTTC. The V and J genes are TRBV4-3 and TRBJ2-5, with TRBD2 as a possible D gene (6 bases). The CDR3 is 14 amino acids. Germline CDR1 is LGHNA and CDR2 is YSLEER. V was trimmed by 0 bases and J by 9 bases, leaving 14 bases between them.

J is TRBJ1-2 and V is TRBV5-6; TRBD1 matches 12 bases. The V and J ends lost 4 bases and 8 bases, in that order; junction bases with no gene match: 15. The CDR3 is 17 residues long. The germline V gene has CDR1 SGHDT and CDR2 YYEEEE. The CDR3 region is CASSPVTPGQGAGGYTF. CDR3 DNA sequence: TGTGCCAGCAGCCCCGTAACCCCGGGACAGGGGGCGGGGGGCTACACCTTC. Full variable domain (outside the CDR3, taken from reference TRBV5-6 and TRBJ1-2): DAGVTQSPTHLIKTRGQQVTLRCSPKSGHDTVSWYQQALGQGPQFIFQYYEEEERQRGNFPDRFSGHQFPNYSSELNVNALLLGDSALYLCASSPVTPGQGAGGYTFGSGTRLTVV.

The chain links TRBV30 to TRBJ1-1; TRBD1 aligns across 8 bases. V lost 1 base and J lost 5; bases outside the gene matches: 3. Germline V lookup: CDR1 GTSNPN, CDR2 SVGIG (reference sequence). The CDR3 runs 13 residues. CDR3 loop: CAWSDRGKTEAFF. CDR3 nucleotides: TGTGCCTGGAGTGACAGGGGGAAAACTGAAGCTTTCTTT.

The chain uses TRBV7-8 and TRBJ2-5, with D possibly being TRBD1 (5 bases). The length of the CDR3 is 14 residues. Germline CDR1 is SGHVS and CDR2 is FQNEAQ. V was clipped by 1 base and J by 4 bases, with 10 bases between them. CDR3 protein: CASSLERGRETQYF. CDR3 DNA sequence: TGTGCCAGCAGCTTAGAAAGGGGTCGAGAGACCCAGTACTTC.

In the case of this clone: At one end the junction does not follow the germline gene, possibly because of a read error. The chain employs TRBV19 and TRBJ2-7; TRBD2 is a possible D gene (6 bases). Germline V gene sequence: CDR1 LNHDA, CDR2 SQIVND (reference sequence). CDR3 size: 14 residues. This CDR3 is CASREGGSPFEEYF. CDR3 coding DNA: TGTGCCAGTAGGGAGGGAGGAAGCCCTTTCGAGGAGTACTTC.

V gene TRBV7-9 combines with J gene TRBJ2-1; unclear D gene. With 5 bases removed from V and 5 bases from J, the gap between germline ends came to 16 bases. Germline values: CDR1 SEHNR, CDR2 FQNEAQ (reference sequence). The CDR3 is made up of 15 amino acids. This CDR3 is CASSRLPLNDNEQFF. CDR3 coding DNA: TGTGCCAGCAGCCGACTGCCCTTAAACGACAATGAGCAGTTCTTC.

The V and J genes are TRBV9 and TRBJ2-1; D gene unclear. Germline CDR1 and CDR2: SGDLS and YYNGEE. The CDR3 covers 14 residues. Trimming cost V 1 base and J 0 bases, with 5 bases left between them. The CDR3 loop reads CASSVLSSYNEQFF. The DNA of the CDR3 is TGTGCCAGCAGCGTACTTAGCTCCTACAATGAGCAGTTCTTC.

The sample holds one count of this clone. CDR3 amino acids: CASSVSTANTEAFF. The CDR3 coding sequence is TGTGCCAGCAGCGTCTCCACAGCGAACACTGAAGCTTTCTTT. The genes are TRBV9 and TRBJ1-1; D ambiguous. The V end was cut by 2 bases, the J end by 1 base, with 9 bases between. The germline CDR1 and CDR2 sequences are SGDLS and YYNGEE. CDR3 size: 14 residues.

The chain carries TRBV7-2 and TRBJ2-2; 13 bases align to TRBD2. Germline values: CDR1 SGHTA, CDR2 FQGNSA. J lost 10 bases, V lost 1 base, and 6 bases had no gene match. This CDR3 is built from 16 residues. For the CDR3, the DNA is TGTGCCAGCAGCTTAGTAACTAGCGGGGGGGCAAAGGAGCTGTTTTTT. This encodes CASSLVTSGGAKELFF.

The chain couples TRBV5-6 to TRBJ1-1, with D hard to call. CDR1 is SGHDT, CDR2 YYEEEE, per germline. The V gene lost 2 bases and the J gene lost 4 bases, with 6 bases spanning the gap. The CDR3 extends over 12 amino acids. CDR3 coding DNA: TGTGCCAGCAGCTTTGTCGGCACTGAAGCTTTCTTT. It is translated as CASSFVGTEAFF.

The CDR3 DNA is TGTGCCAGCAGACCTCAGGGGCTGGTGGCTGAAGCTTTCTTT. Its protein product is CASRPQGLVAEAFF. The rearrangement joins TRBV2 to TRBJ1-1; tentative D call: TRBD1 (6 bases). There are 14 residues in the CDR3. Per germline, CDR1 SNHLY and CDR2 FYNNEI. Trimming pared 6 bases from V and 6 bases from J, leaving 17 bases between.

The CDR3 spells CASSRPSSGRTYNEQFF. As DNA, the CDR3 is TGTGCCAGTAGTAGACCCTCTAGCGGGAGGACCTACAATGAGCAGTTCTTC. This chain uses TRBV19 with TRBJ2-1, with 11 positions matching TRBD2. CDR1 and CDR2 from the germline V gene are LNHDA and SQIVND (reference sequence). The CDR3 extends over 17 amino acids. V was pared by 4 bases and J by 2 bases, with 7 bases of the junction left unmatched.

Here the CDR3 DNA reads TGCGCCAGCAGCCAATCGGGAGGGGTCAACTATGGCTACACCTTC. Translating gives CASSQSGGVNYGYTF. The chain joins TRBV4-1 to TRBJ1-2; possible D gene TRBD1, 5 bases. Deletions cut 2 bases from V and 2 bases from J, with 12 bases between. Per the germline V gene, CDR1 is MGHRA and CDR2 is YSYEKL. The CDR3 is 15 amino acids.

This chain uses TRBV5-1 with TRBJ2-2; D perhaps matches TRBD1 (5 bases). CDR1 is SGHRS and CDR2 is YFSETQ in the germline V gene. Between the trimmed V and J ends, which lost 3 bases and 7 bases, there was a span of 10 bases. The CDR3 extends over 13 amino acids. The CDR3 DNA is TGCGCCAGCAGCTCCGTAGGGGTCGGGGAGCTGTTTTTT. It yields the protein CASSSVGVGELFF.

CDR3 loop: CASSTTWGGSSEQYF. In DNA form, the CDR3 reads TGTGCCAGCAGCACCACCTGGGGGGGGTCTAGCGAGCAGTACTTC. The rearrangement links TRBV9 to TRBJ2-7; 7 bases fit TRBD2. V lost 4 bases and J lost 6; bases outside the gene matches: 13. The germline V gene has CDR1 SGDLS and CDR2 YYNGEE. This CDR3 is 15 amino acids long.

The V and J genes are TRBV15 and TRBJ1-3, with D tentatively TRBD1 (5 bases). The length of the CDR3 is 16 residues. V gave up 0 bases and J gave up 0 bases, with 9 bases separating them. Germline CDR1 is LNHNV and CDR2 is YYDKDF (reference sequence). This CDR3 reads CATSRDDRSSGNTIYF. CDR3 nucleotides: TGTGCCACCAGCAGAGATGACAGATCCTCTGGAAACACCATATATTTT.